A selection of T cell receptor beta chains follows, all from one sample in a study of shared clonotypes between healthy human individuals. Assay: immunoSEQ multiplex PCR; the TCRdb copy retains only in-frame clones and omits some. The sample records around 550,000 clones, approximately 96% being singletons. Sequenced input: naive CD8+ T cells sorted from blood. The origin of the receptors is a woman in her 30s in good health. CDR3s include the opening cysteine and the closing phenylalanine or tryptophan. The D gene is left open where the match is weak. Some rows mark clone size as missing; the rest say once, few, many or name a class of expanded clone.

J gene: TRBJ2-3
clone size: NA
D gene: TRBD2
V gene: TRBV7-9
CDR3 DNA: TGTGCCAGCAGCTTCGGACTAGCGGGAGGGCCGGTGATAGATACGCAGTATTTT
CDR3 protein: CASSFGLAGGPVIDTQYF

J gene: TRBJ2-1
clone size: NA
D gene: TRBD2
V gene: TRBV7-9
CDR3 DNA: TGTGCCAGCAGCCCCTTAAGGGGGACTAGCGGGAGCGATGAGCAGTTCTTC
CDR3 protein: CASSPLRGTSGSDEQFF

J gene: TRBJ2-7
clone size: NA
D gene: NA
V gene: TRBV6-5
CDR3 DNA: TGTGCCAGCAGTTACGGCCCTTACTACGAGCAGTACTTC
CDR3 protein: CASSYGPYYEQYF

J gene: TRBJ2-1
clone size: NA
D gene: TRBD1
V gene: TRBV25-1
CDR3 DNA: TGTGCTACTCGGACAGGGGTTTACAATGAGCAGTTCTTC
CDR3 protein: CATRTGVYNEQFF

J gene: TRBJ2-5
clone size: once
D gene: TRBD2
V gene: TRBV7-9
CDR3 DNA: TGTGCCAGCAGCCCGGGGACTAGCGGGAGGACTAAAGAGACCCAGTACTTC
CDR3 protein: CASSPGTSGRTKETQYF

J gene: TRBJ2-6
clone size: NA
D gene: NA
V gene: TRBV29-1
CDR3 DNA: TGCAGCGTAGAAGGGAACTCTGGGGCCAACGTCCTGACTTTC
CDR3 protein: CSVEGNSGANVLTF

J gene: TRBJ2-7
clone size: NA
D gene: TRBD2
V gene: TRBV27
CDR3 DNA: TGTGCCAGCAGTCTAGCGGGAGCCTACGAGCAGTACTTC
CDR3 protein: CASSLAGAYEQYF

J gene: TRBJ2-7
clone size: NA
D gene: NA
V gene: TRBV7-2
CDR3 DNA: TGTGCCAGCAGCCCAACCAATCGGAGGGGCGAGCAGTACTTC
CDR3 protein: CASSPTNRRGEQYF

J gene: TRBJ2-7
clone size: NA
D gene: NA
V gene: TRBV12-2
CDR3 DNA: TGTGCAAGTCGCACTCCAACCGGGACAGCGCCCTACGAGCAGTACTTC
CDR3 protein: CASRTPTGTAPYEQYF

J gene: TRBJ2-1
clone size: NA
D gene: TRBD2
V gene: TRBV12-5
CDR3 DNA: TGTGCTAGTGGTTTGCGGTCTAGCGGGAGAGGGGCATCCGGTGAGCAGTTCTTC
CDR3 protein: CASGLRSSGRGASGEQFF

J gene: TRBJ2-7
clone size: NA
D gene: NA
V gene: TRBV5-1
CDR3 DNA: TGCGCCAGCAGCTTGGCTGGGGGGACAGCCACCTACGAGCAGTACTTC
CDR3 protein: CASSLAGGTATYEQYF

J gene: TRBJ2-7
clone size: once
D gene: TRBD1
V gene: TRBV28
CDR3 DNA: TGTGCCAGCAGACCTCCCCGGGACAGGATACGCGAGCAGTACTTC
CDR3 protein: CASRPPRDRIREQYF

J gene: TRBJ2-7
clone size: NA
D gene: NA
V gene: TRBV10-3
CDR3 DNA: TGTGCCATCAGTCCAGACGGTAGCTCCTACGAGCAGTACTTC
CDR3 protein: CAISPDGSSYEQYF

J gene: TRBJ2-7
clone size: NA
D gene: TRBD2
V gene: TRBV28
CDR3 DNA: TGTGCCAGCAGTTTTAGCGGGGGCTCCTCCTACGAGCAGTACTTC
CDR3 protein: CASSFSGGSSYEQYF

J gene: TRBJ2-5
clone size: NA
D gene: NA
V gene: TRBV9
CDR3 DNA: TGTGCCAGCAGCGTGGAGAATGAGCAGACCCAGTACTTC
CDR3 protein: CASSVENEQTQYF

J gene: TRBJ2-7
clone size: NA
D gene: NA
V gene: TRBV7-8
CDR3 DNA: TGTGCCAGCAGCTTAGAGGGTACGGGACTCATAAAATACGAGCAGTACTTC
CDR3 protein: CASSLEGTGLIKYEQYF

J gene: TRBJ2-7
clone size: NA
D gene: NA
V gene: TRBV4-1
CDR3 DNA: TGCGCCAGCAGCCAAGAGGCGGAGGGTTCCTACGAGCAGTACTTC
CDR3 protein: CASSQEAEGSYEQYF

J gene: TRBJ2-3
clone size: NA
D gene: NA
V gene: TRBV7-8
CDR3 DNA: TGTGCCAGCAGCTTGCTGGGAGGTGATACGCAGTATTTT
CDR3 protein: CASSLLGGDTQYF

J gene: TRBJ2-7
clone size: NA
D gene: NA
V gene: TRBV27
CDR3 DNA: TGTGCCAGCAGTTTACAGGGCTCCTACGAGCAGTACTTC
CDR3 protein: CASSLQGSYEQYF

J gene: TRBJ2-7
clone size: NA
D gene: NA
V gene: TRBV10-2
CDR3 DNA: TGCGCCAGCAGTGTGGGTGAGGGAGCCTACGAGCAGTACTTC
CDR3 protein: CASSVGEGAYEQYF

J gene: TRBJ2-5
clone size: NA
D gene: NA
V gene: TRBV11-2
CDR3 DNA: TGTGCCAGCAGCTTCCTTGGTCGGGGTTGGGAGACCCAGTACTTC
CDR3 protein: CASSFLGRGWETQYF

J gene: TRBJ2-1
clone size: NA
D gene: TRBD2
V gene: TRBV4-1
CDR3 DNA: TGCGCCAGCAGCCAAGCTAGCGGGCTATACAATGAGCAGTTCTTC
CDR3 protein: CASSQASGLYNEQFF

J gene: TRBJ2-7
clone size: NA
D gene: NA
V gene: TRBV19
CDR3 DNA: TGTGCCAGTAGTATGGGGCAGGGAGGCTACGAGCAGTACTTC
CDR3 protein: CASSMGQGGYEQYF

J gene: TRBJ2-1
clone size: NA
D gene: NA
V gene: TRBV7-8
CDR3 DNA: TGTGCCAGCAGCTTATTTCGCCTAGCGTCGGCTGATGAGCAGTTCTTC
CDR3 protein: CASSLFRLASADEQFF

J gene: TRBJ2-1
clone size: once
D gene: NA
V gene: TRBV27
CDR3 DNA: TGTGCCAGCAGTACACGCTCCAATGAGCAGTTCTTC
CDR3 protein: CASSTRSNEQFF

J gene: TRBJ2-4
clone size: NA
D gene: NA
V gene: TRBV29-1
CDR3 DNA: TGCAGCGTTGTACTAGGGGGGGACATTCAGTACTTC
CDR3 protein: CSVVLGGDIQYF

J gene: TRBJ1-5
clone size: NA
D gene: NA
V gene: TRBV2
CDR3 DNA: TGTGCCAGCAGTTCCGGGACATACCAGCATTTT
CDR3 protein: CASSSGTYQHF

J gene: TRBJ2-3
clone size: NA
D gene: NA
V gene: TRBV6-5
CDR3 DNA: TGTGCCAGCAAAAACACAGATACGCAGTATTTT
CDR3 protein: CASKNTDTQYF

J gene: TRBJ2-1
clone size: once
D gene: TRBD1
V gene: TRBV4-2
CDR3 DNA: TGTGCCAGCAGCCAAGAAAGACAGGGGTACAATGAGCAGTTCTTC
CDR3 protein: CASSQERQGYNEQFF

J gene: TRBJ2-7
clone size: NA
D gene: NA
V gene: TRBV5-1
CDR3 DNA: TGCGCCAGCAGCTCCGCGGGTAACGAGCAGTACTTC
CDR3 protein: CASSSAGNEQYF

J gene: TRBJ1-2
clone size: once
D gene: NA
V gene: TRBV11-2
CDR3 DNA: TGTGCCAGCAGCTTCCACCCTGGGGCAGGCGCGTACGAGGGGGGCTACACCTTC
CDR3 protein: CASSFHPGAGAYEGGYTF

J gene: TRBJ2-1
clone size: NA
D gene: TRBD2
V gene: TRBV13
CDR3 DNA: TGTGCCAGCAGCGTCCGGGGTAGCGGGGGGAATGAGCAGTTCTTC
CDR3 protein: CASSVRGSGGNEQFF

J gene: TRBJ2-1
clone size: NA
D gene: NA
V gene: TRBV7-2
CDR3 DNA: TGTGCCAGCAGCTTAGTAGGGGGCTACAATGAGCAGTTCTTC
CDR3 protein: CASSLVGGYNEQFF

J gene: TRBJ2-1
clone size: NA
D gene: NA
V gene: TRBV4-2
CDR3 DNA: TGTGCCAGCAGCCAAATATTGCTAACCCCCCATGAGCAGTTCTTC
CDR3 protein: CASSQILLTPHEQFF

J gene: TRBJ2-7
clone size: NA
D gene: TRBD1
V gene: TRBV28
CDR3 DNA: TGTGCCAGCTCCGGGACAGGGGCCTACGAGCAGTACTTC
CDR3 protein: CASSGTGAYEQYF

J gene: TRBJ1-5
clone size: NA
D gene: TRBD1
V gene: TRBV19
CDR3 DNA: TGTGCCAGTAGTATCGATGAGGGGGCGGCGAATCAGCCCCAGCATTTT
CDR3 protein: CASSIDEGAANQPQHF

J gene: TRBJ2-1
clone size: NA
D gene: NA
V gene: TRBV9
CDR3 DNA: TGTGCCAGCAGCCCCGCCGGGACTCTCAATGAGCAGTTCTTC
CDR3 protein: CASSPAGTLNEQFF

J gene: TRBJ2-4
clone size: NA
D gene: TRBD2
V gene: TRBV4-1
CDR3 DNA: TGCGCCAGCAGCCCTACAGCGGGGGAAACCAAAAACATTCAGTACTTC
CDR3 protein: CASSPTAGETKNIQYF

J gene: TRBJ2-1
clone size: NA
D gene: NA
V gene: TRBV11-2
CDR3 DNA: TGTGCCAGCAGCTTATCCGAACAGGGAGGGAATGAGCAGTTCTTC
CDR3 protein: CASSLSEQGGNEQFF

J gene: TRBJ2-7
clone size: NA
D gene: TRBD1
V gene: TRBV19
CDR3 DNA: TGTGCCAGTAGATCCGGGACAGGGCCCTACGAGCAGTACTTC
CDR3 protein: CASRSGTGPYEQYF

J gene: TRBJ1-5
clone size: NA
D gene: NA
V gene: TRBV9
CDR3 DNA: TGTGCCAGCAGCCCCAGCGGGGAAGAGAGGAACAATCAGCCCCAGCATTTT
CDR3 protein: CASSPSGEERNNQPQHF

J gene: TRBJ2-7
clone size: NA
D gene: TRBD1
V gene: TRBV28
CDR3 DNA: TGTGCCAGCAGTACCCGGGACAGGTCCTACGAGCAGTACTTC
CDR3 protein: CASSTRDRSYEQYF

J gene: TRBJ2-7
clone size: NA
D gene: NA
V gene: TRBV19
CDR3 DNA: TGTGCCAGTGTGTGGGGAGAGGAGCAGTACTTC
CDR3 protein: CASVWGEEQYF

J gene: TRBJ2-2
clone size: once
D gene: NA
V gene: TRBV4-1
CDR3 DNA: TGCGCCAGCAGCCAAGGAATGAGATTCACCGGGGAGCTGTTTTTT
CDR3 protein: CASSQGMRFTGELFF

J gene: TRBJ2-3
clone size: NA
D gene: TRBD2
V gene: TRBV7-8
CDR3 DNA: TGTGCCAGCAGCTTAGCGGTCCCTAGCGGGATTTTGACAGATACGCAGTATTTT
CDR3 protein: CASSLAVPSGILTDTQYF

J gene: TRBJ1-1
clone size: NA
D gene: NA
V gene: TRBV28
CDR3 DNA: TGTGCCAGCAGTCTACCGCCTCCGGGGGCCGGAACTGAAGCTTTCTTT
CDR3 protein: CASSLPPPGAGTEAFF

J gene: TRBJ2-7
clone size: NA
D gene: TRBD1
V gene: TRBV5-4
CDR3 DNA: TGTGCCAGCAGCTTAGACCGGGACAGGGTGTACGAGCAGTACTTC
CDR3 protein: CASSLDRDRVYEQYF

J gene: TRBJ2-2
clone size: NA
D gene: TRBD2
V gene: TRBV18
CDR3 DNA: TGTGCCAGCTCACCACCGGGGACTAGCGGGATGTATTTGACCGGGGAGCTGTTTTTT
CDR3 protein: CASSPPGTSGMYLTGELFF

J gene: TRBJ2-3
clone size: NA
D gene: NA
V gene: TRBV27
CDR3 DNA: TGTGCCAGCAGTTTATCAGACACAGATACGCAGTATTTT
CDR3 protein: CASSLSDTDTQYF

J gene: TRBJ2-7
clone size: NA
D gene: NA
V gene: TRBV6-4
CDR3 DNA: TGTGCCAGCAGTGAACAGGTGTTTTGCGAGCAGTACTTC
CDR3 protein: CASSEQVFCEQYF

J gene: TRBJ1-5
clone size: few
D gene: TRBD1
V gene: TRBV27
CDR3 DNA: TGTGCCAGCAGTTTACGACAGGGAAATCAGCCCCAGCATTTT
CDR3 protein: CASSLRQGNQPQHF